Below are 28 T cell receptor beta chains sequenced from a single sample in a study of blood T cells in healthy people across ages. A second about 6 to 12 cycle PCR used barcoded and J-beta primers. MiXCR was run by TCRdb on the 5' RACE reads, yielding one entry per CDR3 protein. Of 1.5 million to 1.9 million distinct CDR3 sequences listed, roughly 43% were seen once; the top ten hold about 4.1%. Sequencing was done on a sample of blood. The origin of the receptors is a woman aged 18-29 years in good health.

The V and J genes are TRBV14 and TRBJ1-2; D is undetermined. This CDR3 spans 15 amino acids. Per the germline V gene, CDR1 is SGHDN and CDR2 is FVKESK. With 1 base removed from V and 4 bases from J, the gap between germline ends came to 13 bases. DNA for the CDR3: TGTGCCAGCAGCCAAGCTTTGAAGAGCCTCTATGGCTACACCTTC. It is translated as CASSQALKSLYGYTF. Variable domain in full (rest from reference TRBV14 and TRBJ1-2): EAGVTQFPSHSVIEKGQTVTLRCDPISGHDNLYWYRRVMGKEIKFLLHFVKESKQDESGMPNNRFLAERTGGTYSTLKVQPAELEDSGVYFCASSQALKSLYGYTFGSGTRLTVV.

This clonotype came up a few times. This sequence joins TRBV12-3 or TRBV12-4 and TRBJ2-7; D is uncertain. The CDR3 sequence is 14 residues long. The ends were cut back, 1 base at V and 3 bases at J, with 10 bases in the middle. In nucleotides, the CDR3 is TGTGCCAGCAGTTTAGGGAAGCGAAGCTACGAGCAGTACTTC. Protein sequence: CASSLGKRSYEQYF.

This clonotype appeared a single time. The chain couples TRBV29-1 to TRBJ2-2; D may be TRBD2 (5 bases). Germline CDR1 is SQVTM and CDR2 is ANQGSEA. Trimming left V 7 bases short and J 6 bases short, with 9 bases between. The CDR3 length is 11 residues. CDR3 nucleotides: TGCAGCGGTGGAGGTGCCGGGGAGCTGTTTTTT. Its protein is CSGGGAGELFF.

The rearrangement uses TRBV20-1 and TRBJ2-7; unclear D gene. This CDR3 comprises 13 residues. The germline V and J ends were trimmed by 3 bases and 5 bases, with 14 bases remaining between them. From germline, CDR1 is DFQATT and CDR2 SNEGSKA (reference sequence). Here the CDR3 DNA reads TGCAGTGCTAGTGGGCTAGGCAATAACGAGCAGTACTTC. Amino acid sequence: CSASGLGNNEQYF.

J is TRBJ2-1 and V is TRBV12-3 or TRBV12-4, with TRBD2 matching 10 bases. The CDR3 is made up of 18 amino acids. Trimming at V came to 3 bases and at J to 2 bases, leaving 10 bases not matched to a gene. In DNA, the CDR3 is TGTGCCAGCAGTTTGCCCCGACTAGCGGGTCTAACCTACAATGAGCAGTTCTTC. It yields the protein CASSLPRLAGLTYNEQFF.

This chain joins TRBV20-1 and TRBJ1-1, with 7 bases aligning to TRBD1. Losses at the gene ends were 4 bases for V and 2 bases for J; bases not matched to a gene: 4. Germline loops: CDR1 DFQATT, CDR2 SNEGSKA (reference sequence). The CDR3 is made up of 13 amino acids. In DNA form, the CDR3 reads TGCAGTGCTAATACAGGGGCCAACACTGAAGCTTTCTTT. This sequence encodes CSANTGANTEAFF.

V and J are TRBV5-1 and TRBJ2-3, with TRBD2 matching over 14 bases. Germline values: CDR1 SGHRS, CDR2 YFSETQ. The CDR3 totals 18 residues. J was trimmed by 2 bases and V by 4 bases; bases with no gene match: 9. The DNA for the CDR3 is TGCGCCAGCAGCGTGACTAGCGGGGGGGGACTCTCCACAGATACGCAGTATTTT. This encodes CASSVTSGGGLSTDTQYF.

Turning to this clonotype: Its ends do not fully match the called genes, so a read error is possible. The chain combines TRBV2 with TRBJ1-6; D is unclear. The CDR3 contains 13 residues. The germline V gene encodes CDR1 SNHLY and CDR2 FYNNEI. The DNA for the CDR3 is TGTGCCAACAGAGGACGTCCTGATTCACCCCCCCACTTT. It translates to CANRGRPDSPPHF.

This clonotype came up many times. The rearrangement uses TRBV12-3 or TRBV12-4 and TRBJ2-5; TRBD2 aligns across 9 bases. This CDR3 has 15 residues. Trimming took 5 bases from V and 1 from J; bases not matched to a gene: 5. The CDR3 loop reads CASSLQAGGQETQYF. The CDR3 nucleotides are TGTGCCAGCAGTCTCCAAGCGGGAGGCCAAGAGACCCAGTACTTC.

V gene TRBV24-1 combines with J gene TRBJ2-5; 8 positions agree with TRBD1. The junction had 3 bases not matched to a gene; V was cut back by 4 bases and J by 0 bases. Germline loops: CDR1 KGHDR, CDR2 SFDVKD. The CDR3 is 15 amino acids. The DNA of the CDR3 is TGTGCCACCAGTGAGGGGACAGGTTACCAAGAGACCCAGTACTTC. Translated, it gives CATSEGTGYQETQYF.

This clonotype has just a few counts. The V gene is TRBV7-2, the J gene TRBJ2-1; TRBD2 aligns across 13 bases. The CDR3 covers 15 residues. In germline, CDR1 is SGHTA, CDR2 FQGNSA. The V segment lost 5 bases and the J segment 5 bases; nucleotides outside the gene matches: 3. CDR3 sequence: CASSMTSGGNNEQFF. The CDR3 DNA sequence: TGTGCCAGCAGCATGACTAGCGGGGGGAACAATGAGCAGTTCTTC. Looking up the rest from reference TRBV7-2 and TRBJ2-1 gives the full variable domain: GAGVSQSPSNKVTEKGKDVELRCDPISGHTALYWYRQSLGQGLEFLIYFQGNSAPDKSGLPSDRFSAERTGGSVSTLTIQRTQQEDSAVYLCASSMTSGGNNEQFFGPGTRLTVL.

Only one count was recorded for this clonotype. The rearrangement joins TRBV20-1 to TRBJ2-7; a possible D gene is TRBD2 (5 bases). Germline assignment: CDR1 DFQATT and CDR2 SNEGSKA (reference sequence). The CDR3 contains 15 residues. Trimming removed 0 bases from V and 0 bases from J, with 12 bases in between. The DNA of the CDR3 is TGCAGTGCTAGAGAGCAGCGGAAGAGCTCCTACGAGCAGTACTTC. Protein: CSAREQRKSSYEQYF.

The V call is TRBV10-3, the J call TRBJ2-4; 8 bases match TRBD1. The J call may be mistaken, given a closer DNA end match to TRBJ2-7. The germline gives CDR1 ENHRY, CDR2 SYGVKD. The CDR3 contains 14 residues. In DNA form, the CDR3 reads TGTGCCATCAGTCGTGGACAGGGCGGATACGAGCAGTACTTC. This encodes CAISRGQGGYEQYF.

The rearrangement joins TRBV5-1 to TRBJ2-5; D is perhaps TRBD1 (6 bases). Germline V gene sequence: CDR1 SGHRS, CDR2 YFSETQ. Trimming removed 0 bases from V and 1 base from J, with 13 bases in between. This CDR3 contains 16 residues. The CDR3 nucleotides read TGCGCCAGCAGCTTGGCGGCCAGGGGCTTCCAAGAGACCCAGTACTTC. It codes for CASSLAARGFQETQYF.

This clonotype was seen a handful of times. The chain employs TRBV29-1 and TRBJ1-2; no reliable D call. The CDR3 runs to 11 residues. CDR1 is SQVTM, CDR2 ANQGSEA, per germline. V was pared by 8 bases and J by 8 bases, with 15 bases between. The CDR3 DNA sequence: TGCAGCCTCAGGTCTACCGGGGGCTACACCTTC. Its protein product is CSLRSTGGYTF.

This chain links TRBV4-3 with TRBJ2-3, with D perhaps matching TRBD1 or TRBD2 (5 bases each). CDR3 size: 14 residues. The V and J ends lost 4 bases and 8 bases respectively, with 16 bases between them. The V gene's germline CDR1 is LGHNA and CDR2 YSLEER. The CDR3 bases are TGCGCCAGCAGCCGAAAGACAGTTGGAGGTACGCAGTATTTT. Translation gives CASSRKTVGGTQYF.

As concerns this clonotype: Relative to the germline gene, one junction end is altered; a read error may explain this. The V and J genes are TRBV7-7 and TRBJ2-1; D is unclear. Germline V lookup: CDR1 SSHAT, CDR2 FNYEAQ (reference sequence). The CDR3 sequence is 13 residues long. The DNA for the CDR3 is TGTGCTAGCAGCCATATGGTCGGCAATGAGCAGTTCTTC. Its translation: CASSHMVGNEQFF.

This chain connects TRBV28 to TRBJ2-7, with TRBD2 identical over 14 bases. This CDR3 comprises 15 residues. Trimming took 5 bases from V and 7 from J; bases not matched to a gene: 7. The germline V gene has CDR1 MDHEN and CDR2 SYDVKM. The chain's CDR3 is CASSPGLAGVKEQYF. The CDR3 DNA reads TGTGCCAGCAGTCCGGGACTAGCGGGAGTGAAGGAGCAGTACTTC.

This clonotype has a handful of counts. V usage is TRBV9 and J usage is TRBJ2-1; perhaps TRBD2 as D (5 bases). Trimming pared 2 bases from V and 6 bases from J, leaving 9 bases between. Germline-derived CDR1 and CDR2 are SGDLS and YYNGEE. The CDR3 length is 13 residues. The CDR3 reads CASSVTSANEQFF. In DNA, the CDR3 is TGTGCCAGCAGCGTCACTAGTGCCAATGAGCAGTTCTTC.

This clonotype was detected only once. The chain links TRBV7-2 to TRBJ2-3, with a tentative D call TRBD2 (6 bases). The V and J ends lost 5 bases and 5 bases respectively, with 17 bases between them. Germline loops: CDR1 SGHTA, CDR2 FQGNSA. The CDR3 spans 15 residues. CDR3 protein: CASSAGLARIDTQYF. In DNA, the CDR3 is TGTGCCAGCAGCGCCGGGCTAGCGCGCATAGATACGCAGTATTTT. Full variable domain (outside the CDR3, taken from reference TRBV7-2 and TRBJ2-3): GAGVSQSPSNKVTEKGKDVELRCDPISGHTALYWYRQSLGQGLEFLIYFQGNSAPDKSGLPSDRFSAERTGGSVSTLTIQRTQQEDSAVYLCASSAGLARIDTQYFGPGTRLTVL.

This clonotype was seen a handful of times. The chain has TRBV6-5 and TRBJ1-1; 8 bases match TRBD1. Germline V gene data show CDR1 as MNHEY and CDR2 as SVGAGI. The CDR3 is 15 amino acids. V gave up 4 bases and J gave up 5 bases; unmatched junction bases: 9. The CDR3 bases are TGTGCCAGCAGTTTCACAGGGGGAATGAGGACTGAAGCTTTCTTT. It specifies CASSFTGGMRTEAFF.

CDR3 in DNA: TGCAGCGTCCACAGAACGGCTGAAGCTTTCTTT. It translates to CSVHRTAEAFF. The rearrangement joins TRBV29-1 to TRBJ1-1, with no clear D. V lost 6 bases and J lost 6, with 11 bases in between. This CDR3 has 11 amino acids. From germline, CDR1 is SQVTM and CDR2 ANQGSEA.

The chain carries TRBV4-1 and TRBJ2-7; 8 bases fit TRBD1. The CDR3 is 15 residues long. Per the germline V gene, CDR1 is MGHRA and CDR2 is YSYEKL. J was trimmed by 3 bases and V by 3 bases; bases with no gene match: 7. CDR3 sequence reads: CASSQDPGQVYEQYF. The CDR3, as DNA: TGCGCCAGCAGCCAGGATCCGGGACAGGTCTACGAGCAGTACTTC.

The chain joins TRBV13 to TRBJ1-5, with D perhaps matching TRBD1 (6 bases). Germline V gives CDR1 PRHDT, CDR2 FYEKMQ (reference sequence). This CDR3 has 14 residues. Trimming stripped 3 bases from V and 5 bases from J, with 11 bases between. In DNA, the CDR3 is TGTGCCAGCAGCTTTAAACAGGGTGATCAGCCCCAGCATTTT. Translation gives CASSFKQGDQPQHF. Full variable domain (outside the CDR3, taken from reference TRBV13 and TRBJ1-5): AAGVIQSPRHLIKEKRETATLKCYPIPRHDTVYWYQQGPGQDPQFLISFYEKMQSDKGSIPDRFSAQQFSDYHSELNMSSLELGDSALYFCASSFKQGDQPQHFGDGTRLSIL.

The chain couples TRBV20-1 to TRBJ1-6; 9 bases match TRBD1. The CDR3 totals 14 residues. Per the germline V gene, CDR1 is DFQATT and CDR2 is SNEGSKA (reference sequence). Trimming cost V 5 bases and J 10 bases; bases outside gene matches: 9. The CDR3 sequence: CSARGGDRESPLHF. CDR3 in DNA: TGCAGTGCTCGCGGAGGGGACAGGGAGTCACCCCTCCACTTT.

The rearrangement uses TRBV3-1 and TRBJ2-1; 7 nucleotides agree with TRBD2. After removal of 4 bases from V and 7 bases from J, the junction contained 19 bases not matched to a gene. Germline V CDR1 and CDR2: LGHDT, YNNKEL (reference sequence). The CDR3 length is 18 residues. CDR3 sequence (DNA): TGTGCCAGCAGCCCTAACGGAGTTCGGGCGGGAGTAAGTAATGAGCAGTTCTTC. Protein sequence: CASSPNGVRAGVSNEQFF.

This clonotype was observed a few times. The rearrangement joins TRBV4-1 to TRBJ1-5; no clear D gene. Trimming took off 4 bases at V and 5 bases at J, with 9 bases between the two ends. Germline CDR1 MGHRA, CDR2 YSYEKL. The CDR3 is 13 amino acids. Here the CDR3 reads CASSLDYYQPQHF. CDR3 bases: TGCGCCAGCAGCCTCGACTATTATCAGCCCCAGCATTTT.

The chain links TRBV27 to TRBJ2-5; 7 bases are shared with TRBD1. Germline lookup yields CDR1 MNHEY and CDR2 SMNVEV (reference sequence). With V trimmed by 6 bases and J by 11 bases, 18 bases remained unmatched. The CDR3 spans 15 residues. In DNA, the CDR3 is TGTGCCAGCAGCATCGAGACAGGGACATACAATGAGCAGTACTTC. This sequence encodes CASSIETGTYNEQYF.